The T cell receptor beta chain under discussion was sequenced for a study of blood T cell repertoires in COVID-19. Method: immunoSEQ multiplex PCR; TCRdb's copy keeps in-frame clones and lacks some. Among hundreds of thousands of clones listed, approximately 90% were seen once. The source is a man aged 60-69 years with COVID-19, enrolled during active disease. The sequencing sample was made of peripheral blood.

The CDR3 sequence: CASRATGNTIYF. CDR3 nucleotide sequence: TGTGCCAGCAGGGCCACTGGAAACACCATATATTTT. The genes are TRBV6-5 and TRBJ1-3; D remains ambiguous. Germline CDR1 reads MNHEY; CDR2 reads SVGAGI. The CDR3 is 12 residues long. V was pared by 6 bases and J by 2 bases, with 5 bases between.